The 23 T cell receptor beta chains below come from one sample, sequenced in a study of OX40 agonist ivuxolimab in advanced cancers. The table came from immunoSEQ multiplex PCR; TCRdb's copy has only in-frame clones and leaves some out. The table includes over 45,000 clones, roughly 89% detected once. The sequenced sample was CD4+ or CD8+ T cells sorted from blood, obtained in a trial of the OX40 agonist ivuxolimab. All receptors derive from an adult with an advanced solid tumor such as melanoma, head and neck, liver or kidney cancer.

This clone was observed a single time. This chain connects TRBV7-6 to TRBJ2-1; D possibly corresponds to TRBD2 (6 bases). The ends were cut back, 5 bases at V and 4 bases at J, with 15 bases in the middle. This CDR3 spans 15 amino acids. Germline loops: CDR1 SGHVS, CDR2 FNYEAQ. In DNA form, the CDR3 reads TGTGCCAGCAGCCCGTCGGGGGAGCGGTACAATGAGCAGTTCTTC. Residues: CASSPSGERYNEQFF.

The genes are TRBV29-1 and TRBJ2-1, with TRBD1 as a possible D gene (5 bases). Germline V gene data show CDR1 as SQVTM and CDR2 as ANQGSEA. The V and J ends lost 5 bases and 9 bases respectively, with 14 bases between them. This CDR3 spans 12 amino acids. CDR3 in DNA: TGCAGCGTTCTAGACAGTTTTGGTGAGCAGTTCTTC. Encoded protein: CSVLDSFGEQFF.

V gene TRBV7-9 combines with J gene TRBJ2-5; perhaps D is TRBD1 or TRBD2 (5 bases each). The J call is in doubt because the DNA end fits TRBJ2-7 better. Germline CDR1 and CDR2: SEHNR and FQNEAQ (reference sequence). CDR3 length: 14 residues. CDR3 amino acids: CASSIPGRSYEQYF. Written as DNA, the CDR3 is TGTGCCAGCAGCATCCCGGGACGGAGTTACGAGCAGTACTTC.

This sequence joins TRBV28 and TRBJ2-5, with a tentative D call TRBD2 (5 bases). This CDR3 comprises 12 residues. The V end lost 11 bases, the J end lost 7 bases, and 17 bases lay between the germline ends. Germline assignment: CDR1 MDHEN and CDR2 SYDVKM. This CDR3 reads CAGAGLRGTQYF. CDR3 bases: TGTGCCGGCGCCGGACTTCGAGGGACCCAGTACTTC.

This clone was observed once. The chain employs TRBV6-5 and TRBJ2-2; D gene uncertain. Germline V gives CDR1 MNHEY, CDR2 SVGAGI. CDR3 length equals 15 residues. The ends were cut back, 0 bases at V and 4 bases at J, with 9 bases in the middle. The CDR3 here is CASSYSSQATGELFF. For the CDR3, the DNA is TGTGCCAGCAGTTACTCTTCCCAGGCCACCGGGGAGCTGTTTTTT.

The chain joins TRBV27 to TRBJ1-1; D unresolved. Germline CDR1 reads MNHEY; CDR2 reads SMNVEV (reference sequence). The V end was cut by 2 bases, the J end by 5 bases, with 15 bases between. The CDR3 totals 15 residues. The CDR3 spells CASSLMADRGTEAFF. The DNA for the CDR3 is TGTGCCAGCAGTTTAATGGCCGATCGGGGAACTGAAGCTTTCTTT.

The J gene is TRBJ1-3, the V gene TRBV10-2; 7 bases are shared with TRBD1. The germline gives CDR1 WSHSY, CDR2 SAAADI. The V segment lost 0 bases and the J segment 0 bases; nucleotides outside the gene matches: 5. The CDR3 runs to 17 residues. The CDR3: CASSESTGTRSGNTIYF. The CDR3 DNA reads TGCGCCAGCAGTGAGTCGACAGGGACGCGCTCTGGAAACACCATATATTTT.

This chain uses TRBV2 with TRBJ1-5; D might be TRBD1 (5 bases). The germline V gene has CDR1 SNHLY and CDR2 FYNNEI. The CDR3 runs 13 residues. V was shortened by 0 bases and J by 6 bases, with 6 bases between the two germline ends. The CDR3 here is CASSEATGQPQHF. CDR3 DNA sequence: TGTGCCAGCAGTGAAGCCACAGGTCAGCCCCAGCATTTT. Complete variable domain (other parts from reference TRBV2 and TRBJ1-5): EPEVTQTPSHQVTQMGQEVILRCVPISNHLYFYWYRQILGQKVEFLVSFYNNEISEKSEIFDDQFSVERPDGSNFTLKIRSTKLEDSAMYFCASSEATGQPQHFGDGTRLSIL.

This clone was counted a single time. The V and J genes are TRBV19 and TRBJ1-1; TRBD1 matches 7 bases. The CDR3 consists of 15 residues. V dropped 7 bases and J dropped 1; count of bases not matched to a gene: 9. CDR1 and CDR2 from the germline V gene are LNHDA and SQIVND (reference sequence). CDR3 DNA: TGTGCCAGTACTCGAGGGGGCAGAGGGAACACTGAAGCTTTCTTT. Translation: CASTRGGRGNTEAFF.

The CDR3 loop reads CASSVWTGGQETQYF. DNA for the CDR3: TGTGCCAGTAGTGTTTGGACAGGGGGCCAAGAGACCCAGTACTTC. This chain links TRBV19 with TRBJ2-5; 10 bases agree with TRBD1. The CDR3 runs to 15 residues. Per germline, CDR1 LNHDA and CDR2 SQIVND (reference sequence). Losses at the gene ends were 5 bases for V and 1 base for J; bases not matched to a gene: 4.

This rearrangement joins TRBV4-1 to TRBJ2-7; D gene unclear. Between the trimmed V and J ends, which lost 8 bases and 0 bases, there was a span of 14 bases. The CDR3 sequence is 14 residues long. Germline CDR1 and CDR2: MGHRA and YSYEKL. Here the CDR3 DNA reads TGCGCCAGCCGGGCTCTGGCCAGCTCCTACGAGCAGTACTTC. Encoded protein: CASRALASSYEQYF.

The chain combines TRBV12-5 with TRBJ1-1; the match to TRBD1 covers 11 bases. V shed 7 bases, J shed 2 bases, and the junction held 9 bases outside the gene matches. CDR1 LGHNT and CDR2 FRNRAP come from the germline V gene. There are 16 residues in the CDR3. CDR3 sequence: CASAAAGTGGNTEAFF. The CDR3 region has the DNA TGTGCTAGTGCCGCCGCAGGGACAGGGGGTAACACTGAAGCTTTCTTT. Complete variable domain (other parts from reference TRBV12-5 and TRBJ1-1): DARVTQTPRHKVTEMGQEVTMRCQPILGHNTVFWYRQTMMQGLELLAYFRNRAPLDDSGMPKDRFSAEMPDATLATLKIQPSEPRDSAVYFCASAAAGTGGNTEAFFGQGTRLTVV.

The chain links TRBV5-8 to TRBJ1-5; no definite D call. This CDR3 region has 14 residues. In germline, CDR1 is SGHTS, CDR2 YDEGEE. V lost 4 bases and J lost 5, with 13 bases in between. DNA of the CDR3: TGTGCCAGCAGCATCCCTGCCGGGGATCAGCCCCAGCATTTT. Residues: CASSIPAGDQPQHF.

This clone was seen once. The CDR3 reads CASSQGGDNEQFF. The DNA of the CDR3 is TGCGCCAGCAGCCAAGGGGGGGACAATGAGCAGTTCTTC. The chain couples TRBV4-1 to TRBJ2-1; tentative D call: TRBD2 (6 bases). CDR3 length: 13 amino acids. Germline V gives CDR1 MGHRA, CDR2 YSYEKL. V lost 1 base and J lost 5, with 6 bases in between.

This clone appeared once. The V and J genes are TRBV27 and TRBJ2-7; no definite D call. There are 13 residues in the CDR3. Trimming removed 0 bases at V and 2 bases at J, with 5 bases between. Germline CDR1 and CDR2: MNHEY and SMNVEV (reference sequence). The CDR3 here is CASSLSATYEQYF. The CDR3 DNA is TGTGCCAGCAGTTTATCCGCTACCTACGAGCAGTACTTC.

A few counts support this clone. The chain uses TRBV27 and TRBJ1-5; 7 nucleotides align to TRBD1. V was clipped by 4 bases and J by 5 bases; unmatched bases: 2. The CDR3 totals 13 residues. CDR1 is MNHEY and CDR2 is SMNVEV in the germline V gene (reference sequence). CDR3 sequence (DNA): TGTGCCAGCAGTTACAGGGGAGATCAGCCCCAGCATTTT. It translates to CASSYRGDQPQHF.

V is TRBV19 and J is TRBJ2-6; D is unclear. This CDR3 has 14 amino acids. Trimming shortened V by 7 bases and J by 0 bases, and 7 bases separated the two germline ends. Germline CDR1 reads LNHDA; CDR2 reads SQIVND (reference sequence). The CDR3 protein is CASTGNSGANVLTF. The CDR3 nucleotides read TGTGCCAGTACTGGAAACTCTGGGGCCAACGTCCTGACTTTC.

The chain carries TRBV10-1 and TRBJ2-2, with D hard to call. Germline-derived CDR1 and CDR2 are WNHNN and SYGVQD (reference sequence). Trimming shortened V by 9 bases and J by 4 bases, and 3 bases separated the two germline ends. The CDR3 has 10 residues. CDR3 nucleotide sequence: TGCGCCAGATGCACCGGGGAGCTGTTTTTT. Its translation is CARCTGELFF.

For the CDR3, the DNA is TGTGCCAGCAGCCCCGGGACTGGCGTTTACGAGCAGTACTTC. It encodes CASSPGTGVYEQYF. The J gene is TRBJ2-7, the V gene TRBV7-8; D is perhaps TRBD2 (6 bases). Trimming stripped 5 bases from V and 4 bases from J, with 15 bases between. Germline V CDR1 and CDR2: SGHVS, FQNEAQ. CDR3 size: 14 residues.

In regard to this clone: A single base separates this from a much larger clone, so it may be a read error. The genes are TRBV5-6 and TRBJ2-7; D is uncertain. V was shortened by 0 bases and J by 2 bases, with 0 bases between the two germline ends. CDR1 SGHDT and CDR2 YYEEEE come from the germline V gene. CDR3 length equals 11 residues. CDR3: CASSLAYEQYF. CDR3 bases: TGTGCCAGCAGCTTGGCCTACGAGCAGTACTTC.

J is TRBJ2-3 and V is TRBV21-1; the table gives TRBD2 as D, unverified against the DNA. TRBV21-1 is noted as a pseudogene. The CDR3 runs to 16 residues. The CDR3 sequence is CASSKEDSGGADTQYF. As DNA, the CDR3 is TGTGCCAGCAGCAAAGAAGATAGCGGGGGGGCAGATACGCAGTATTTT.

This clone occurred a few times. The chain recombines TRBV4-1 with TRBJ1-4; D is perhaps TRBD1 (5 bases). The ends were cut back, 3 bases at V and 0 bases at J, with 14 bases in the middle. CDR3 length equals 17 residues. Germline V lookup: CDR1 MGHRA, CDR2 YSYEKL. The CDR3 DNA reads TGCGCCAGCAGCCACGTACTGGGGGTTGCAACTAATGAAAAACTGTTTTTT. Protein product: CASSHVLGVATNEKLFF.

Notes on this clone: Relative to the germline gene, one junction end is altered; a read error may explain this. This sequence joins TRBV7-6 and TRBJ2-1; 10 bases line up with TRBD2. The CDR3 sequence is 14 residues long. Germline V gene lookup returns CDR1 SGHVS and CDR2 FNYEAQ. The CDR3 loop is CASSLAGVYNEQFF. CDR3 nucleotides: TGTGCCAGCAGCCTAGCGGGAGTCTACAATGAGCAGTTCTTC. The entire variable domain, with the rest obtained from reference TRBV7-6 and TRBJ2-1, is as follows: GAGVSQSPRYKVTKRGQDVALRCDPISGHVSLYWYRQALGQGPEFLTYFNYEAQQDKSGLPNDRFSAERPEGSISTLTIQRTEQRDSAMYRCASSLAGVYNEQFFGPGTRLTVL.